This T cell receptor (beta chain) was observed in a study of identical twins (dated by TCRdb to between 2015 and 2016). Turning to the overall study: The study deep-sequenced TCR alpha and beta repertoires from monozygotic twins, unrelated adults of various ages and cord blood to test whether fetal clonotypes persist. To rule out contamination, replicate twin experiments were performed at different times with different library preparation protocols. Broader findings and caveats from the paper: Recombination models systematically underestimated out-of-frame TCR alpha sharing in monozygotic twins but agreed with sharing between unrelated individuals. Compared with coincidental sharing between unrelated individuals, an excess of low generation-probability sequences was observed among out-of-frame TCR alpha sequences shared between twins. Because the same donors could not be followed over many years, the conclusions depended on cross-sectional statistical analysis. Invariant T cells such as MAIT and iNKT could partly confound zero-insertion analyses, though diverse VJ usage argued against this for most clonotypes. Excess twin sharing in beta out-of-frame sequences was weaker because fewer shared sequences lowered the signal-to-noise ratio. Fewer insertions were carried by abundant cord blood beta clonotypes; a weaker similar trend was observed in young adult naive repertoires, while no such trend was observed in memory repertoires.

Worth noting for this clonotype: Its specific antigen is unknown. There are no base qualities to consult, and no much larger clone falls within one base.

All donors were healthy Caucasians. The twin cohort comprised three pairs of female monozygotic twins, all aged roughly 18 to 29 years. Positive isolation kits from Invitrogen were used to isolate CD4+ and CD8+ T cell populations. The germline V gene (reference sequence) sets CDR1 to MNHEY and CDR2 to SMNVEV. Trimming leaves V shorter by 4 bases and J shorter by 1 base, with the junction holding 1 base beyond the gene matches. The cysteine opens and the phenylalanine closes a CDR3 of 14 amino acids. Only the CDR3 portion is preserved as DNA: 42 bases, with reading frame beginning at the first base. The library was made by 5' RACE. Instrument used: Illumina HiSeq 2000. A universal primer binding site was added through template switching, and the final cDNA carried a unique molecular identifier so that TCR cDNA molecules could be counted accurately. Specific primers in the conserved constant-segment region were used to synthesize first-strand cDNA for the TCR alpha and beta chains. Each cDNA library was double barcoded, with a SMART-Mk sample barcode plus Illumina barcodes, to control for contamination. Two successive PCR steps introduced TruSeq adapter sequences along with Illumina sample barcodes. The TCR alpha and beta cDNA libraries were sequenced on the Illumina HiSeq platform using custom primers. Turning to the authors' computational methods: Raw reads were processed with MiGEC to extract unique molecular identifiers, and MiXCR was used to determine CDR3 positions. For each individual, recombination models were inferred using an EM algorithm with the repgenHMM and IGoR tools. Shared clonotype analysis was performed with the tcR package in R, normalizing sharing by the product of cloneset sizes. Out-of-frame nonproductive sequences were analyzed to study raw recombination free of thymic and clonal selection effects. TCRdb's own reprocessing of the public reads used fastp at Q25 and MiXCR and kept productive beta chains. All rows with the same CDR3 protein become a single entry with the most common DNA and genes. The authors' filters were not applied to this entry. Across this sample there are 250,000 or so distinct CDR3 sequences, with approximately 8.6% seen only once. Together, the top ten hold 3% to 3.5% of the sample.

The same specimen was also included in a second study, on yellow fever vaccine responses in identical twins. From that second study: According to the authors, the vaccine-induced T cell response in identical twins seemed to be partly convergent and partly specific to each individual. In the study, vaccine-responding T cell clones were precisely tracked in identical twins.

The sequence links TRBV27 to TRBJ2-3, with 8 bases in between that match TRBD1. The sample comprised CD8+ T cells sorted from blood. The TCR comes from a woman between 18 and 30 years old in good health. Here is the DNA: TGTGCCAGCAGTTCGGACAGGGGCACAGATACGCAGTATTTT. The translation is CASSSDRGTDTQYF.